The 10 T cell receptor beta chains below were found in one sample sequenced in a study of blood T cell repertoires in COVID-19 (dated by TCRdb to 2018 to 2021). The library was prepared using the immunoSEQ multiplex PCR assay. TCRdb provides this immuneACCESS table in a form limited to in-frame rearrangements. Some clones are lacking; in checked studies, under half of them reflect an unresolved V gene, and why the rest are absent is not known. Counted in this sample were over 80,000 clones; 88% of them appeared once. The ten largest clones represent 2.5% to 3.5% of the sample. Sequencing was done on a sample of peripheral blood. The receptor set was obtained from a woman of 80 years or more with acute or convalescent COVID-19.

The DNA of the CDR3 is TGTGCCACCAGTGATTCCCAGCGGGACAATGAGCAGTTCTTC. It translates to CATSDSQRDNEQFF. The V gene is TRBV24-1, the J gene TRBJ2-1; a possible D gene is TRBD2 (6 bases). CDR1 is KGHDR and CDR2 is SFDVKD in the germline V gene. This CDR3 region has 14 residues. V lost 2 bases, J lost 5 bases, and 9 bases lay in between.

The chain has TRBV24-1 and TRBJ1-2, with a weak D call TRBD1 (5 bases). This CDR3 is 15 amino acids long. CDR1 KGHDR and CDR2 SFDVKD come from the germline V gene. V was shortened by 3 bases and J by 3 bases, with 13 bases between the two germline ends. The CDR3 DNA sequence: TGTGCCACCAGTGATAAGCAGGGTCCTGACTATGGCTACACCTTC. Translated, it gives CATSDKQGPDYGYTF.

V gene TRBV5-1 combines with J gene TRBJ1-4; D is perhaps TRBD1 (5 bases). CDR1 SGHRS and CDR2 YFSETQ come from the germline V gene. The CDR3 is 15 amino acids. Trimming removed 0 bases at V and 7 bases at J, with 13 bases between. For the CDR3, the DNA is TGCGCCAGCAGCTTGGGTGGGGCGCTAATTGAAAAACTGTTTTTT. Its translation is CASSLGGALIEKLFF.

The V call is TRBV9, the J call TRBJ1-4; TRBD1 matches 8 bases. Losses at the gene ends were 0 bases for V and 10 bases for J; bases not matched to a gene: 5. This CDR3 is 14 amino acids long. Germline V lookup: CDR1 SGDLS, CDR2 YYNGEE. CDR3 sequence reads: CASSVGQGRGKLFF. The CDR3 coding sequence is TGTGCCAGCAGCGTAGGACAGGGGAGAGGAAAACTGTTTTTT.

The chain combines TRBV2 with TRBJ1-1; TRBD1 matches 9 bases. Trimming took 8 bases from V and 7 from J; bases not matched to a gene: 5. The length of the CDR3 is 12 residues. Looked up from germline, CDR1 is SNHLY and CDR2 is FYNNEI. The CDR3 DNA follows: TGTGCCAGCCTTGACAGGGGGAATGAAGCTTTCTTT. Translation gives CASLDRGNEAFF.

The CDR3 loop reads CASSFPTAGTPGTSKVGELFF. The CDR3 coding sequence is TGTGCCAGCAGTTTCCCAACCGCAGGGACACCCGGGACTAGCAAGGTCGGGGAGCTGTTTTTT. This rearrangement joins TRBV28 to TRBJ2-2; 9 nucleotides match TRBD2. The CDR3 is 21 residues long. With V trimmed by 3 bases and J by 7 bases, 24 bases remained unmatched. Looked up from germline, CDR1 is MDHEN and CDR2 is SYDVKM.

The chain uses TRBV18 and TRBJ2-1, with TRBD2 matching 12 bases. With V trimmed by 3 bases and J by 0 bases, 15 bases remained unmatched. This CDR3 is built from 21 residues. Germline CDR1 KGHSH, CDR2 LQKENI. CDR3 DNA: TGTGCCAGCTCACCTATCCAACTAGCGGGAGGCCCGACGAGCTCCTACAATGAGCAGTTCTTC. Residues: CASSPIQLAGGPTSSYNEQFF.

The J gene is TRBJ2-5, the V gene TRBV11-2, with 11 bases identical to TRBD2. With 3 bases clipped from V and 3 bases from J, the junction kept 6 bases outside the gene matches. The CDR3 totals 16 residues. Germline CDR1 and CDR2: SGHAT and FQNNGV. The CDR3 sequence is CASSFLTSGTKETQYF. CDR3 coding DNA: TGTGCCAGCAGCTTTTTGACTAGCGGGACTAAAGAGACCCAGTACTTC.

This chain links TRBV5-1 with TRBJ2-1; the match to TRBD2 covers 9 bases. The CDR3 runs 18 residues. Germline CDR1 SGHRS, CDR2 YFSETQ. The V segment lost 6 bases and the J segment 8 bases; nucleotides outside the gene matches: 21. CDR3 in amino acids: CASTAGTSISTHTDEQFF. In DNA form, the CDR3 reads TGCGCCAGCACAGCCGGGACTAGCATCTCCACACACACCGATGAGCAGTTCTTC.

The chain is built from TRBV7-2 and TRBJ1-1; D unclear. Trimming cost V 5 bases and J 0 bases, with 10 bases left between them. In germline, CDR1 is SGHTA, CDR2 FQGNSA. CDR3 size: 14 residues. CDR3 in DNA: TGTGCCAGCAGCCCACAGACGCTGAACACTGAAGCTTTCTTT. Protein product: CASSPQTLNTEAFF.